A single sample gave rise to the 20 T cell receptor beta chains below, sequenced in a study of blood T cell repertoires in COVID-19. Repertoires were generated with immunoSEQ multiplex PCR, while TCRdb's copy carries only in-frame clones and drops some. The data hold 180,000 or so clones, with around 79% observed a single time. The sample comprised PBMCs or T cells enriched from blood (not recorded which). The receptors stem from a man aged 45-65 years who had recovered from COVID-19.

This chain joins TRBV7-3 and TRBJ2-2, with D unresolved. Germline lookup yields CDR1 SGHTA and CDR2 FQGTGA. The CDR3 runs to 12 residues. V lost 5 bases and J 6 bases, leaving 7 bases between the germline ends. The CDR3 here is CASSPTPGELFF. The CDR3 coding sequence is TGTGCCAGCAGCCCGACACCCGGGGAGCTGTTTTTT.

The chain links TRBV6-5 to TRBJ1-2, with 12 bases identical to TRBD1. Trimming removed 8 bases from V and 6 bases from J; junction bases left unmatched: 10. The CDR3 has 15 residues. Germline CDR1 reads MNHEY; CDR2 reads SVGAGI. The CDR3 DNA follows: TGTGCCAGCGACCGGGACAGGGGGCGCATACATGGCTACACCTTC. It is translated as CASDRDRGRIHGYTF.

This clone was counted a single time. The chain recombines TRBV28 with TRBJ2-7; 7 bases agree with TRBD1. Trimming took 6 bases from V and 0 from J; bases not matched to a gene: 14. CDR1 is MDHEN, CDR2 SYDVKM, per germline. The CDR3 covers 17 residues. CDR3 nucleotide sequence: TGTGCCAGCAGCCATTTCCGGACAGGCGGAATCTCCTACGAGCAGTACTTC. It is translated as CASSHFRTGGISYEQYF.

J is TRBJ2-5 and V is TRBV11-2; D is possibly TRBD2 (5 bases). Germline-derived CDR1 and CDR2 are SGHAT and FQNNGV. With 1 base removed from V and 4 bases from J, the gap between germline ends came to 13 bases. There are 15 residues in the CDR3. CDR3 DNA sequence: TGTGCCAGCAGCTTAGGATCGGGGTACAGAGAGACCCAGTACTTC. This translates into CASSLGSGYRETQYF.

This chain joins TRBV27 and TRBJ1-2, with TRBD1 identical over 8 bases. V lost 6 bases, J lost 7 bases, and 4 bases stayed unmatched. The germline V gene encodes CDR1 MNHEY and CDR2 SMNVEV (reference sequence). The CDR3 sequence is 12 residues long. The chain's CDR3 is CASSTGGVGYTF. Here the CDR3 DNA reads TGTGCCAGCAGCACAGGGGGAGTTGGCTACACCTTC.

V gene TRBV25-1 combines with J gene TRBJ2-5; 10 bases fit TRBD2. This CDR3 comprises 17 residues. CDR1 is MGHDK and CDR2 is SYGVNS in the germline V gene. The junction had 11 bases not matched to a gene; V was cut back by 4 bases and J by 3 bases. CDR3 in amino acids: CASSASVGTSDKETQYF. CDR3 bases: TGTGCCAGCAGTGCGTCAGTTGGGACTAGCGACAAAGAGACCCAGTACTTC.

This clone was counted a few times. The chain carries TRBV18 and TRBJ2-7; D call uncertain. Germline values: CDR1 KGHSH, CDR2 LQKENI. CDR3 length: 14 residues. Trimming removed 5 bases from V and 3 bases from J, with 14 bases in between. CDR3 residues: CASSYPWAGYEQYF. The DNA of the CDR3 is TGTGCCAGCTCATACCCCTGGGCAGGCTACGAGCAGTACTTC.

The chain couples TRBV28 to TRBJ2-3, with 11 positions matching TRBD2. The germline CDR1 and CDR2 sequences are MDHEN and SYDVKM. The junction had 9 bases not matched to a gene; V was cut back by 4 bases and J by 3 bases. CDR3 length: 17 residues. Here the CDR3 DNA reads TGTGCCAGCAGTTCCCTCTCCCTAGCGGGAGGAACAGATACGCAGTATTTT. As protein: CASSSLSLAGGTDTQYF.

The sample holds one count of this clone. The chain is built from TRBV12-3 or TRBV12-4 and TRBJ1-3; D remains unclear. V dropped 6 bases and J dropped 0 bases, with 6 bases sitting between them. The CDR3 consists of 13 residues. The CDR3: CASRQSSGNTIYF. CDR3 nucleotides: TGTGCCAGCAGACAGAGCTCTGGAAACACCATATATTTT.

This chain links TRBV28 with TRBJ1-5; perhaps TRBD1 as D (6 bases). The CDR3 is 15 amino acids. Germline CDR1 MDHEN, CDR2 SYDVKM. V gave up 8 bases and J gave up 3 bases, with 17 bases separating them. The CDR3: CASETPGHANQPQHF. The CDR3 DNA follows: TGTGCCAGCGAGACCCCGGGACACGCCAATCAGCCCCAGCATTTT.

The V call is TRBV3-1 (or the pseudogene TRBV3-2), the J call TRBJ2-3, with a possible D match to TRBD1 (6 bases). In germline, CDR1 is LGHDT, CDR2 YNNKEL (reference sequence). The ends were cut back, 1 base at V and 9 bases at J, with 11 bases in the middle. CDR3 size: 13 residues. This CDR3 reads CASSQASGETQYF. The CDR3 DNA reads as TGTGCCAGCAGCCAAGCCTCAGGGGAGACGCAGTATTTT.

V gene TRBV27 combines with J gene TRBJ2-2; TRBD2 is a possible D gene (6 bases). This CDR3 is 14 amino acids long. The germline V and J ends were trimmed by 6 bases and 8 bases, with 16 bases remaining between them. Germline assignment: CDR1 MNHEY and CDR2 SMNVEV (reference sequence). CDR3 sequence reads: CASSLKWGEGELFF. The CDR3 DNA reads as TGTGCCAGCAGCTTGAAATGGGGGGAGGGGGAGCTGTTTTTT.

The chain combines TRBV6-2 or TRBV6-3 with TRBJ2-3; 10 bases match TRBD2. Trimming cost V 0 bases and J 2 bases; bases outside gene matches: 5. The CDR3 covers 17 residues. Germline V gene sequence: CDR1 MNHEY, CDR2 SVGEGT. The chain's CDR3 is CASSYSTAGGYTDTQYF. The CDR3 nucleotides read TGTGCCAGCAGTTACTCGACAGCGGGGGGGTACACAGATACGCAGTATTTT.

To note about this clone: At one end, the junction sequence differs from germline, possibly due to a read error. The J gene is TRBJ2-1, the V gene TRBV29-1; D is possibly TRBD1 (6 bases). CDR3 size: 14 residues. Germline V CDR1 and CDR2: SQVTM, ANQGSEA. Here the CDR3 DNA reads TGCAGCGTAGAAGAGACATCAGGGGCTACTGAGCAGTTCTTC. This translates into CSVEETSGATEQFF.

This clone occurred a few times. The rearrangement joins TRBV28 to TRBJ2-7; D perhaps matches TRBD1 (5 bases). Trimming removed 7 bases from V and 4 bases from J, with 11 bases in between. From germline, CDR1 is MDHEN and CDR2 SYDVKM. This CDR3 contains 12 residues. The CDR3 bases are TGTGCCAGCAATGGGGCGGCATACGAGCAGTACTTC. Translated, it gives CASNGAAYEQYF. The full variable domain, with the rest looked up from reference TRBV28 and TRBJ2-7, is DVKVTQSSRYLVKRTGEKVFLECVQDMDHENMFWYRQDPGLGLRLIYFSYDVKMKEKGDIPEGYSVSREKKERFSLILESASTNQTSMYLCASNGAAYEQYFGPGTRLTVT.

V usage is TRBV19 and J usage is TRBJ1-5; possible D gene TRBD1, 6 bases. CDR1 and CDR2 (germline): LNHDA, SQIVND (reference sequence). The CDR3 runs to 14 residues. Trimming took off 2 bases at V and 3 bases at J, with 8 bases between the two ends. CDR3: CASSITGNNQPQHF. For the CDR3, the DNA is TGTGCCAGTAGTATAACAGGGAACAATCAGCCCCAGCATTTT.

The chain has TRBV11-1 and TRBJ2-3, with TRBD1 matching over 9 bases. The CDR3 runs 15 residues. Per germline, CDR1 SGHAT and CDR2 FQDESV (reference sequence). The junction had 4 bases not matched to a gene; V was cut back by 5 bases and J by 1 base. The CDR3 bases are TGTGCCAGCAGCCGAACAGGGGGCGGCACAGATACGCAGTATTTT. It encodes CASSRTGGGTDTQYF.

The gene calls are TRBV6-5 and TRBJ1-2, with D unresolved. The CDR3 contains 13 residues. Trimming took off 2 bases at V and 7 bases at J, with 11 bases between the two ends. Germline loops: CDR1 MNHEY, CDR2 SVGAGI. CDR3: CASSYVRRGGYTF. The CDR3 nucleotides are TGTGCCAGCAGTTACGTTCGACGAGGTGGCTACACCTTC.

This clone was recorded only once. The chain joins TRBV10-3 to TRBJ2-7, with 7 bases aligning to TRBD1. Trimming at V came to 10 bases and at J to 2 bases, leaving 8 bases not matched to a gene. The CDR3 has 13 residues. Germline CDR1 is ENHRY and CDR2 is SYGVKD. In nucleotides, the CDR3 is TGTGCCACATCGACAGGGTCTGCCTACGAGCAGTACTTC. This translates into CATSTGSAYEQYF.

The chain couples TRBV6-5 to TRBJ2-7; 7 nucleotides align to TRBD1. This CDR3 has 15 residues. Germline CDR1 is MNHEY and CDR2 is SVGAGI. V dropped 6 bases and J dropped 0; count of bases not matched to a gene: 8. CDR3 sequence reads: CASRPTDRFSYEQYF. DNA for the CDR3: TGTGCCAGCAGACCCACGGACAGGTTCTCCTACGAGCAGTACTTC.